The clone carrying this T cell receptor beta chain was seen a single time. Its target is unknown. The data were obtained in a study of cytomegalovirus exposure and HLA in healthy donors. Study observations and caveats: Testing in vitro showed a few CMV-associated chains specific for CMV antigens.

Germline V CDR1 and CDR2: LGHNT, FRNRAP. After removal of 7 bases from V and 3 bases from J, the junction contained 4 bases not matched to a gene. The CDR3 covers 14 residues. PCR amplification relied on 60 Vbeta primers (plus 13 Jbeta primers). Some clones are missing from TCRdb's copy, which holds only in-frame ones; the method was immunoSEQ multiplex PCR. Of about 160,000 clones listed, roughly 79% are singletons. The V call is TRBV12-5, the J call TRBJ2-1; 9 positions match TRBD1. The source is a woman aged 40 to 49 in good health and CMV-seronegative. The sequenced material came from PBMCs. CDR3 in DNA: TGTGCTAGTGTTCCGGGACAGGGCTACAATGAGCAGTTCTTC. Its protein is CASVPGQGYNEQFF.